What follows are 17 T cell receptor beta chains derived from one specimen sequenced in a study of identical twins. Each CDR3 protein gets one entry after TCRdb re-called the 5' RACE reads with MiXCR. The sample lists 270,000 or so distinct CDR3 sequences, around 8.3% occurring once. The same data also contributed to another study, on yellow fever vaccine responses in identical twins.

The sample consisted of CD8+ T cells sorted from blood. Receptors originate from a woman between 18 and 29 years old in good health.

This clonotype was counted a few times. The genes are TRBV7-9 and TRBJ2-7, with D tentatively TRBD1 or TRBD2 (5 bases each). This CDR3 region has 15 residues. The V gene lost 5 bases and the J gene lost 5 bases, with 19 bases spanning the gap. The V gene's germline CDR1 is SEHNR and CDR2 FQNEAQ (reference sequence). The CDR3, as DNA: TGTGCCAGCAGCGACGGACGGGGCATGGTGAACGAGCAGTACTTC. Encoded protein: CASSDGRGMVNEQYF.

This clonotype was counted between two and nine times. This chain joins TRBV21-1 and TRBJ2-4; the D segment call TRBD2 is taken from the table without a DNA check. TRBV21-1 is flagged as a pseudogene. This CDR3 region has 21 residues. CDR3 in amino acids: CASSKFHGTSGFSCAKNIQYF. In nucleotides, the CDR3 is TGTGCCAGCAGCAAGTTTCACGGGACTAGCGGTTTTAGTTGCGCCAAAAACATTCAGTACTTC.

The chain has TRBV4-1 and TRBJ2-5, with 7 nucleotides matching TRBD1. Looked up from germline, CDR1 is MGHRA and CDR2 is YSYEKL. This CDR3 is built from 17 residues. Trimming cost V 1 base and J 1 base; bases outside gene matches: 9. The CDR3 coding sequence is TGCGCCAGCAGCCAAGGAGGCAAGGGACAGATCCAAGAGACCCAGTACTTC. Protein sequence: CASSQGGKGQIQETQYF.

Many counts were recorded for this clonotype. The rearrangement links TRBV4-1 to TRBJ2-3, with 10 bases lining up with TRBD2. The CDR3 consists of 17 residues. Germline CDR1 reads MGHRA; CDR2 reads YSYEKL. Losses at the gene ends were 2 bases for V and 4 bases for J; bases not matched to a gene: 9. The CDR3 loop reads CASSQLTSGHSADTQYF. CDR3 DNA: TGCGCCAGCAGCCAACTGACTAGCGGGCATTCGGCAGATACGCAGTATTTT.

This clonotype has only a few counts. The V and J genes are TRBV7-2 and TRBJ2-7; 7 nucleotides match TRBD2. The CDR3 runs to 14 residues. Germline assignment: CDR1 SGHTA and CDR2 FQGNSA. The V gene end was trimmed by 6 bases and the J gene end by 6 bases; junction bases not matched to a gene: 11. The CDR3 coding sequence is TGTGCCAGCAGTCTCCTCGGGGAGGGTTCCGAGCAGTACTTC. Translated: CASSLLGEGSEQYF. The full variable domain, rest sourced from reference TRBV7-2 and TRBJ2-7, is GAGVSQSPSNKVTEKGKDVELRCDPISGHTALYWYRQSLGQGLEFLIYFQGNSAPDKSGLPSDRFSAERTGGSVSTLTIQRTQQEDSAVYLCASSLLGEGSEQYFGPGTRLTVT.

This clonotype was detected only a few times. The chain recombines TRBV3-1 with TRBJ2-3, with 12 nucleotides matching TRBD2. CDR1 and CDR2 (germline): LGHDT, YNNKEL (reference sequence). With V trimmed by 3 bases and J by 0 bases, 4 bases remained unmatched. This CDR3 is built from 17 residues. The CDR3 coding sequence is TGTGCCAGCAGCCACCCGACTAGCGGGGGAAGCACAGATACGCAGTATTTT. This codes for CASSHPTSGGSTDTQYF.

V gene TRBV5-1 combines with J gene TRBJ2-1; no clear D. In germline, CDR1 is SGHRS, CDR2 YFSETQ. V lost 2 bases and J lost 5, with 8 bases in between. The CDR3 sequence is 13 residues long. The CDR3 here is CASSFLQNNEQFF. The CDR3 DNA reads TGCGCCAGCAGCTTTTTGCAGAACAATGAGCAGTTCTTC.

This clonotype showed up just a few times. The CDR3 bases are TGTGCCAGCAGAATCGATAGCAATCAGCCCCAGCATTTT. It translates to CASRIDSNQPQHF. This chain connects TRBV12-3 or TRBV12-4 to TRBJ1-5; no clear D. The ends were cut back, 6 bases at V and 0 bases at J, with 6 bases in the middle. This CDR3 has 13 residues.

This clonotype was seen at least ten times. This CDR3 is CASSSGRDYTYEQYF. CDR3 sequence (DNA): TGTGCCAGCAGTTCAGGCCGGGACTACACCTACGAGCAGTACTTC. This rearrangement joins TRBV12-3 or TRBV12-4 to TRBJ2-7; 7 bases are a match to TRBD2. J gave up 2 bases and V 4 bases, and 8 bases lay outside the gene matches. The CDR3 runs 15 residues.

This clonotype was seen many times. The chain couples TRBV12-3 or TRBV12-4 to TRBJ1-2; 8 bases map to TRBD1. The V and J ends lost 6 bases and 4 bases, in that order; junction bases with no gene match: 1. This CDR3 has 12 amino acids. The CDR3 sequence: CASSQGAYGYTF. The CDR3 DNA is TGTGCCAGCAGCCAGGGGGCCTATGGCTACACCTTC.

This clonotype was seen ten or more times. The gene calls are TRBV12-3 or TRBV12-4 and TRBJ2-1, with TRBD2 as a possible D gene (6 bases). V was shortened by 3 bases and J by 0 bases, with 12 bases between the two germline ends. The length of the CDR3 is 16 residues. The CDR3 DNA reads TGTGCCAGCAGTTTCCCGGGACTGAGCTCCTACAATGAGCAGTTCTTC. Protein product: CASSFPGLSSYNEQFF.

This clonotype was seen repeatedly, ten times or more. DNA for the CDR3: TGTGCCAGCATCACGGGGGCAAACGAGCAGTACTTC. Protein sequence: CASITGANEQYF. The V call is TRBV2, the J call TRBJ2-7; D possibly matches TRBD1 or TRBD2 (6 bases each). Germline loops: CDR1 SNHLY, CDR2 FYNNEI. CDR3 length: 12 amino acids. Trimming removed 7 bases from V and 5 bases from J, with 12 bases in between.

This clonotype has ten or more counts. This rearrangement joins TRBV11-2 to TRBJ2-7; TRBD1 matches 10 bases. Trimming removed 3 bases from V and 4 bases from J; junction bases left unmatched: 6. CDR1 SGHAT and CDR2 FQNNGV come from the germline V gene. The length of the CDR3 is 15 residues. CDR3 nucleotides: TGTGCCAGCAGCTTTCCGGGACAGGGGATATACGAGCAGTACTTC. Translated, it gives CASSFPGQGIYEQYF.

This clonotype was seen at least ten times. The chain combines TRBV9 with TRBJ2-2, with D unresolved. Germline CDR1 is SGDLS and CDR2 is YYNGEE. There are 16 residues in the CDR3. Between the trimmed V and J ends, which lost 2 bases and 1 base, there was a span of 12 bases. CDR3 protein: CASSVALSGNTGELFF. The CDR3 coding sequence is TGTGCCAGCAGCGTCGCATTGAGTGGGAACACCGGGGAGCTGTTTTTT. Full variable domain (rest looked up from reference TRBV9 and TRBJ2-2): DSGVTQTPKHLITATGQRVTLRCSPRSGDLSVYWYQQSLDQGLQFLIQYYNGEERAKGNILERFSAQQFPDLHSELNLSSLELGDSALYFCASSVALSGNTGELFFGEGSRLTVL.

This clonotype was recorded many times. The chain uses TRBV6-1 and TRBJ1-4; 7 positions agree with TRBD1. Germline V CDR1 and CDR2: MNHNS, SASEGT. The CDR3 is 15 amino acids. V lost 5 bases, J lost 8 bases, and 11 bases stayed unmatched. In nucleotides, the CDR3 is TGTGCCAGCAGTACCGCATATGGGACAGACGAAAAACTGTTTTTT. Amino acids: CASSTAYGTDEKLFF.

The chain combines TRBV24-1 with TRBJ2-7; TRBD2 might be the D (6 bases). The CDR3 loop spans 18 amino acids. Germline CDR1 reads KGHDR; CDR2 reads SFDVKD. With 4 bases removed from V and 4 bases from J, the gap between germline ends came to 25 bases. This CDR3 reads CATSEGPTEGKHGYEQYF. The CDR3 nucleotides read TGTGCCACCAGTGAGGGCCCAACGGAGGGGAAACACGGGTACGAGCAGTACTTC.

The CDR3 region is CATDPETQYF. DNA for the CDR3: TGTGCCACCGACCCAGAGACCCAGTACTTC. The V call is TRBV30, the J call TRBJ2-5; D is undetermined. The CDR3 runs to 10 residues. The V end lost 8 bases, the J end lost 4 bases, and 8 bases lay between the germline ends. CDR1 and CDR2 from the germline V gene are GTSNPN and SVGIG (reference sequence).